This T cell receptor (beta chain) appears in the sequencing data of a study of beta chain features in type 1 diabetes. Study outcomes and limitations: TCRB CDR3s from Type 1 diabetes patients were moderately but significantly shorter in all four CD4+ subsets. cDNA-based reads could over-represent cells with high TCR expression. The naive, central memory and Treg TCRB repertoires of patients appeared to be more similar to one another than those of healthy donors.

As every portion of the isolated RNA was reverse transcribed, the sequencing read expressed TCRB transcripts. Sequenced naive, central memory and regulatory T cell samples produced an average of approximately 3.5 million reads. Assay used: immunoSEQ multiplex PCR; TCRdb lists only in-frame clones, some missing. The sample consists of 150,000 to 200,000 clones, about 8.1% of them appearing once. Sorting with CD45RO/CCR7/CD25/CD127/CD95/CD27 yielded naive, central memory, regulatory and stem-like memory CD4+ cells. From germline, CDR1 is SGHAT and CDR2 FQNNGV. The germline V and J ends were trimmed by 1 base and 1 base, with 7 bases remaining between them. The CDR3 has 15 residues. This clone was counted between two and nine times. Its antigen is currently unknown.

Sequenced input: central memory CD4+ T cells from blood. The clonotype was recovered from a young woman with type 1 diabetes. This rearrangement joins TRBV11-2 to TRBJ2-2, with D possibly matching TRBD2 (5 bases). The CDR3 nucleotides read TGTGCCAGCAGCTTAGGGAGGCTGAACACCGGGGAGCTGTTTTTT. Residues: CASSLGRLNTGELFF.